This T cell receptor (beta chain) stems from a study of blood T cell repertoires in COVID-19. Turning to the study itself: COVID-19 samples collected from the United States, Italy and Spain covered acute and convalescent phases.

TCRdb's table, derived via immunoSEQ multiplex PCR, lists solely in-frame clones and lacks some. The sample shows fewer than 250,000 clones, 86% of them seen only once. This TCR was recovered from a man aged 45-65 years with acute or convalescent COVID-19. Sequencing input: peripheral blood.

The CDR3 nucleotides are TGTGCCAGCAGAACGACTAGCGGGAAATTCTACAATGAGCAGTTCTTC. Amino acids: CASRTTSGKFYNEQFF. The V call is TRBV3-1 (or the pseudogene TRBV3-2), the J call TRBJ2-1; 11 bases match TRBD2. CDR3 size: 16 residues. Germline V lookup: CDR1 LGHDT, CDR2 YNNKEL (reference sequence). V lost 6 bases to trimming and J lost 3 bases; unmatched junction nucleotides: 7.